Shown below are 27 T cell receptor beta chains from a single sample sequenced in a study of human T cells and chemical hapten exposure (dated by TCRdb to 2020 to 2023). The method was RACE. Sequencing used a NextSeq 500. TCRdb trimmed the raw reads at Q25, called clones with MiXCR and kept productive beta chains. When rows share a CDR3 protein, they turn into one entry using the most common DNA and genes. The sample table contains some 400,000 distinct CDR3 sequences; only one count was recorded for less than 6.5% of them. Clones ranked in the top ten supply about 2.5% of the sample. Reading the label with the study, this specimen's time point is: pre-sensitization, week 0. The treatment or condition label, as the study defines it: therapeutic diphenylcyclopropenone sensitization with weekly scalp DPC. Sequences were derived from whole blood, sampled in connection with sensitization to the hapten diphenylcyclopropenone (DPC). All receptors come from a woman between 50 and 59 years old with alopecia areata. Some clones in this sample may be carry-over from other donors' samples.

A few counts support this clonotype. The genes are TRBV20-1 and TRBJ1-5; 7 bases fit TRBD1. Trimming took 6 bases from V and 6 from J; bases not matched to a gene: 8. CDR3 size: 13 residues. Looked up from germline, CDR1 is DFQATT and CDR2 is SNEGSKA (reference sequence). This CDR3 is CSALGGQGQPQHF. As DNA, the CDR3 is TGCAGTGCGTTAGGGGGCCAGGGTCAGCCCCAGCATTTT.

The J gene is TRBJ2-1, the V gene TRBV4-3; D is unclear. The CDR3 has 17 residues. CDR1 LGHNA and CDR2 YSLEER come from the germline V gene. V was pared by 1 base and J by 4 bases, with 17 bases between. This CDR3 reads CASSQAWAAPTYNEQFF. Written as DNA, the CDR3 is TGCGCCAGCAGCCAAGCTTGGGCGGCCCCGACTTACAATGAGCAGTTCTTC.

This chain connects TRBV6-1 to TRBJ2-3, with 7 bases that match TRBD2. Unmatched junction bases numbered 9, after V lost 0 bases and J lost 0 bases. The CDR3 sequence is 18 residues long. Germline assignment: CDR1 MNHNS and CDR2 SASEGT. The CDR3 loop is CASSEAPSLATSTDTQYF. For the CDR3, the DNA is TGTGCCAGCAGTGAAGCCCCCTCACTAGCGACCAGCACAGATACGCAGTATTTT.

This sequence joins TRBV5-6 and TRBJ1-5, with unresolved D. Looked up from germline, CDR1 is SGHDT and CDR2 is YYEEEE. Trimming cost V 4 bases and J 7 bases, with 12 bases left between them. The CDR3 runs 13 residues. The CDR3 DNA reads TGTGCCAGCAGCCCTTTCGGTGGCCAGCCCCAGCATTTT. Translated, it gives CASSPFGGQPQHF. Variable domain in full (rest from reference TRBV5-6 and TRBJ1-5): DAGVTQSPTHLIKTRGQQVTLRCSPKSGHDTVSWYQQALGQGPQFIFQYYEEEERQRGNFPDRFSGHQFPNYSSELNVNALLLGDSALYLCASSPFGGQPQHFGDGTRLSIL.

This clonotype was observed many times. V gene TRBV20-1 combines with J gene TRBJ2-3; 9 positions agree with TRBD2. The CDR3 runs to 16 residues. Looked up from germline, CDR1 is DFQATT and CDR2 is SNEGSKA (reference sequence). The J segment lost 2 bases and the V segment lost 3 bases, leaving 9 bases of the junction unmatched. The CDR3 protein is CSARGWRGGDTDTQYF. Here the CDR3 DNA reads TGCAGTGCTAGGGGCTGGCGGGGGGGCGACACAGATACGCAGTATTTT.

There are many counts of this clonotype. The rearrangement links TRBV18 to TRBJ1-1; possible D gene TRBD1, 5 bases. The CDR3 extends over 14 amino acids. The germline gives CDR1 KGHSH, CDR2 LQKENI. Trimming left V 3 bases short and J 3 bases short, with 11 bases between. CDR3 bases: TGTGCCAGCTCACCGGTTCGGGGGGACACTGAAGCTTTCTTT. Its translation: CASSPVRGDTEAFF.

This clonotype was found a few times. The chain has TRBV7-9 and TRBJ2-5; TRBD2 matches at 14 bases. This CDR3 has 17 amino acids. J lost 5 bases, V lost 3 bases, and 8 bases had no gene match. CDR1 is SEHNR, CDR2 FQNEAQ, per germline (reference sequence). The CDR3 DNA reads as TGTGCCAGCAGCTTGGTCGGACTAGCGGGGGGACTGGAGACCCAGTACTTC. Protein: CASSLVGLAGGLETQYF. The variable domain in full, completed from reference TRBV7-9 and TRBJ2-5, reads DTGVSQNPRHKITKRGQNVTFRCDPISEHNRLYWYRQTLGQGPEFLTYFQNEAQLEKSRLLSDRFSAERPKGSFSTLEIQRTEQGDSAMYLCASSLVGLAGGLETQYFGPGTRLLVL.

This clonotype was counted ten times or more. The chain joins TRBV7-9 to TRBJ2-3; D is unclear. The germline gives CDR1 SEHNR, CDR2 FQNEAQ (reference sequence). V lost 7 bases to trimming and J lost 4 bases, with 18 bases between them. This CDR3 is built from 15 residues. The CDR3 DNA reads TGTGCCAGCATCCCCCTTTCCCTGCAGGCAGATACGCAGTATTTT. This encodes CASIPLSLQADTQYF.

This clonotype was counted between two and nine times. V gene TRBV5-1 combines with J gene TRBJ2-2, with TRBD2 matching 12 bases. The CDR3 is made up of 16 amino acids. In germline, CDR1 is SGHRS, CDR2 YFSETQ. The V gene end was trimmed by 0 bases and the J gene end by 7 bases; junction bases not matched to a gene: 4. The CDR3 coding sequence is TGCGCCAGCAGCTTGGAGGGACTAGCGGGCGGCGGGGAGCTGTTTTTT. It yields the protein CASSLEGLAGGGELFF.

This clonotype was observed many times. This chain connects TRBV7-9 to TRBJ1-3; D not resolved. The V end was cut by 5 bases, the J end by 0 bases, with 5 bases between. The CDR3 is 13 amino acids. The germline V gene has CDR1 SEHNR and CDR2 FQNEAQ (reference sequence). The CDR3 DNA is TGTGCCAGCAGCCTCCACTCTGGAAACACCATATATTTT. Protein sequence: CASSLHSGNTIYF.

This clonotype showed up many times. This chain joins TRBV5-4 and TRBJ2-1; the D gene is possibly TRBD1 (8 bases). Per the germline V gene, CDR1 is SGHNT and CDR2 is YYREEE (reference sequence). With 4 bases removed from V and 2 bases from J, the gap between germline ends came to 13 bases. CDR3 length equals 15 residues. The CDR3 DNA follows: TGTGCCAGCAGCACGGGGGGACAGGCCTACAATGAGCAGTTCTTC. This encodes CASSTGGQAYNEQFF.

J is TRBJ2-1 and V is TRBV5-1; TRBD2 agrees at 9 bases. J was trimmed by 7 bases and V by 1 base; bases with no gene match: 9. The CDR3 totals 16 residues. Germline V gene lookup returns CDR1 SGHRS and CDR2 YFSETQ. The CDR3: CASSLWGTSSGNEQFF. For the CDR3, the DNA is TGCGCCAGCAGCTTGTGGGGGACTAGCTCTGGGAATGAGCAGTTCTTC.

This clonotype was found many times. V and J are TRBV10-2 and TRBJ2-3, with 9 positions matching TRBD2. CDR3 length: 14 residues. V shed 8 bases, J shed 1 base, and the junction held 4 bases outside the gene matches. Germline assignment: CDR1 WSHSY and CDR2 SAAADI. Written as DNA, the CDR3 is TGCGCCAGCGTAGCGGGAGTCGGCACAGATACGCAGTATTTT. Translated, it gives CASVAGVGTDTQYF.

This chain connects TRBV20-1 to TRBJ2-7, with TRBD2 matching 9 bases. Germline CDR1 is DFQATT and CDR2 is SNEGSKA (reference sequence). The CDR3 runs to 15 residues. J lost 0 bases, V lost 0 bases, and 3 bases had no gene match. The CDR3 sequence: CSARDRREGSYEQYF. CDR3 nucleotide sequence: TGCAGTGCTAGAGATCGGCGGGAGGGCTCCTACGAGCAGTACTTC.

This clonotype has at least ten counts. The chain couples TRBV6-1 to TRBJ1-3; D is undetermined. CDR1 is MNHNS, CDR2 SASEGT, per germline. With 7 bases removed from V and 2 bases from J, the gap between germline ends came to 12 bases. The CDR3 has 14 amino acids. DNA for the CDR3: TGTGCCAGCAAAGAGCTGGGAGCTGGAAACACCATATATTTT. Its translation is CASKELGAGNTIYF.

The rearrangement joins TRBV20-1 to TRBJ1-1, with D tentatively TRBD1 (6 bases). Germline V gene lookup returns CDR1 DFQATT and CDR2 SNEGSKA (reference sequence). V was shortened by 6 bases and J by 1 base, with 12 bases between the two germline ends. This CDR3 region has 13 residues. The CDR3 nucleotides are TGCAGTGCCAGACAGGACACGAACACTGAAGCTTTCTTT. This translates into CSARQDTNTEAFF.

This clonotype has a count of ten or more. The CDR3 DNA sequence: TGTGCCAGCAGCCAGGGAACGGGCACTGAAGCTTTCTTT. Its protein is CASSQGTGTEAFF. The chain recombines TRBV3-1 with TRBJ1-1; D gene unclear. This CDR3 is 13 amino acids long. V was pared by 3 bases and J by 4 bases, with 9 bases between. Germline CDR1 is LGHDT and CDR2 is YNNKEL (reference sequence).

In its sample, this clonotype was seen a few times. The rearrangement links TRBV6-6 to TRBJ2-5; D is unclear. Germline values: CDR1 MNHNY, CDR2 SVGAGI (reference sequence). The CDR3 spans 12 residues. With 1 base removed from V and 5 bases from J, the gap between germline ends came to 5 bases. CDR3 bases: TGTGCCAGCAGTTACTTCGCGGAGACCCAGTACTTC. Its translation: CASSYFAETQYF.

This clonotype was found many times. The chain links TRBV25-1 to TRBJ1-6; TRBD1 is a possible D gene (6 bases). The CDR3 covers 16 residues. V lost 4 bases and J lost 9, with 19 bases in between. CDR1 and CDR2 from the germline V gene are MGHDK and SYGVNS. CDR3: CASSGDGDKPISPLHF. The CDR3 nucleotides read TGTGCCAGCAGTGGGGATGGGGACAAACCAATTTCACCCCTCCACTTT.

This clonotype was counted at least ten times. The V call is TRBV29-1, the J call TRBJ2-1; D may correspond to TRBD1 or TRBD2 (5 bases each). This CDR3 spans 15 amino acids. From germline, CDR1 is SQVTM and CDR2 ANQGSEA. Trimming removed 6 bases at V and 2 bases at J, with 17 bases between. The CDR3 sequence: CSVQGVTAPYNEQFF. The CDR3 DNA reads TGCAGCGTCCAGGGAGTTACGGCCCCCTACAATGAGCAGTTCTTC.

This clonotype occurred a few times. The chain employs TRBV7-2 and TRBJ1-6, with D unresolved. Germline V gene sequence: CDR1 SGHTA, CDR2 FQGNSA. V was shortened by 5 bases and J by 14 bases, with 10 bases between the two germline ends. This CDR3 contains 11 residues. CDR3 DNA sequence: TGTGCCAGCAGCCTTGAGTCGGCCCTCCACTTT. It is translated as CASSLESALHF.

This clonotype showed up many times. The rearrangement joins TRBV3-1 to TRBJ2-3; TRBD2 matches 8 bases. The CDR3 spans 15 residues. Germline V gives CDR1 LGHDT, CDR2 YNNKEL (reference sequence). The trim removed 4 bases at V and 4 bases at J, leaving 7 bases unmatched. The CDR3 loop reads CASSLGLGRADTQYF. For the CDR3, the DNA is TGTGCCAGCAGCCTGGGACTAGGACGTGCAGATACGCAGTATTTT.

This clonotype was found many times. The chain employs TRBV28 and TRBJ2-7; maybe TRBD2 (5 bases). The CDR3 spans 13 residues. Germline V gives CDR1 MDHEN, CDR2 SYDVKM. Trimming stripped 3 bases from V and 3 bases from J, with 9 bases between. CDR3 in DNA: TGTGCCAGCAGTTTCCGGGAAATCTACGAGCAGTACTTC. It specifies CASSFREIYEQYF.

In this sample, this clonotype turned up a few times. The gene calls are TRBV14 and TRBJ1-2; 8 bases map to TRBD1. The CDR3 contains 14 residues. The J segment lost 4 bases and the V segment lost 3 bases, leaving 4 bases of the junction unmatched. Germline V lookup: CDR1 SGHDN, CDR2 FVKESK. DNA for the CDR3: TGTGCCAGCAGCCACGGAGACAGGGGCTATGGCTACACCTTC. Protein sequence: CASSHGDRGYGYTF.

This rearrangement joins TRBV3-1 to TRBJ1-2; D gene unclear. CDR3 length equals 13 residues. V was clipped by 0 bases and J by 4 bases, with 6 bases between them. Germline V gives CDR1 LGHDT, CDR2 YNNKEL (reference sequence). This chain's CDR3 is CASSQEAFYGYTF. CDR3 DNA: TGTGCCAGCAGCCAAGAAGCTTTCTATGGCTACACCTTC.

This clonotype appeared many times. The chain uses TRBV20-1 and TRBJ2-1; D is unclear. The CDR3 spans 13 residues. The V and J ends lost 0 bases and 16 bases respectively, with 19 bases between them. CDR1 and CDR2 (germline): DFQATT, SNEGSKA (reference sequence). The CDR3 is CSARDGYAFRAFF. The CDR3, as DNA: TGCAGTGCTAGAGATGGATACGCGTTCCGTGCCTTCTTC.

This clonotype came up many times. The V call is TRBV6-2 or TRBV6-3, the J call TRBJ1-5; D ambiguous. This CDR3 has 16 residues. V was shortened by 4 bases and J by 0 bases, with 13 bases between the two germline ends. Germline V CDR1 and CDR2: MNHEY, SVGEGT. This chain's CDR3 is CASSSPKRYSNQPQHF. The CDR3 nucleotides are TGTGCCAGCAGTTCCCCGAAGCGTTATAGCAATCAGCCCCAGCATTTT.